This T cell receptor beta chain was recorded in a study of shared clonotypes between healthy human individuals. Per germline, CDR1 SGDLS and CDR2 YYNGEE. The CDR3 sequence is 14 residues long. Trimming took off 6 bases at V and 4 bases at J, with 14 bases between the two ends. Profiling relied on immunoSEQ multiplex PCR, and the TCRdb table lists in-frame clones only, not all of them. Of roughly 1,500,000 clones in the sample, 95% to 99% were seen once. The rearrangement joins TRBV9 to TRBJ2-1; D may correspond to TRBD1 or TRBD2 (5 bases each). The sequence derives from a man aged 25-40 years in good health. Sequenced: naive CD4+ T cells sorted from blood. Described subset: CD45RA+ positively selected. CDR3 in amino acids: CASNLWDGYNEQFF. In DNA, the CDR3 is TGTGCCAGCAACCTATGGGACGGATACAATGAGCAGTTCTTC.